The following is a TCR beta chain sequence with its context. The antigen remains unidentified. A junction boundary mismatches the germline segment, possibly from a read error. Enrolled ophthalmopathy patients presented with a Clinical Activity Score of at least 3, a NOSPECS grade of at least 4, and disease duration under 3 months. This sample is drawn from a study of T cells in Graves' hyperthyroidism and ophthalmopathy. For the study at large: Peripheral blood was obtained at initial diagnosis, preceding any treatment.

CDR3 length: 15 amino acids. CDR1 SGDLS and CDR2 YYNGEE come from the germline V gene. TCR beta CDR3 sequences were amplified from RNA transcripts. Initially, a first-round RT-PCR of the TCR CDR3 employed the HTBI primer set. MiXCR, applied by TCRdb to the multiplex PCR reads, yields one record per CDR3 protein. Here the sample spans about 300,000 distinct CDR3 sequences, around 19% being singletons. General study findings and limits: Expanded thyroid clonotypes (above 0.001) were mostly also found in blood.

The gene calls are TRBV9 and TRBJ2-5; D might be TRBD2 (5 bases). Sequencing was done on a sample of blood. This receptor was identified in a man in his forties or fifties with Graves' ophthalmopathy. The CDR3: CASSVGIGIQGTQYF. In DNA, the CDR3 is TGTGCCAGCAGCGTAGGTATCGGGATTCAAGGGACCCAGTACTTC.